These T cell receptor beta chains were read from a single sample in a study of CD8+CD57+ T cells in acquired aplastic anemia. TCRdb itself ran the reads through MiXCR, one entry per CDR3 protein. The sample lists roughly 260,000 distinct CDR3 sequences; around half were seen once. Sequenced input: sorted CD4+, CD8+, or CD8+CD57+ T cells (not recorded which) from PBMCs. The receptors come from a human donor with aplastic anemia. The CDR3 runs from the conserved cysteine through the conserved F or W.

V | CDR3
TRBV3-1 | CASSPGQGGYTEAFF
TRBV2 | CASMSFVDTEAFF
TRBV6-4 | CASSEWGTSGSYEQYF
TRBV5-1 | CASSNREANEKLFF
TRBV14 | CASSRHGGSPYEQYF
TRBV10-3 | CAIRRAGGLETQYF
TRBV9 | CASSSGTSGRQYF
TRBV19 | CASSSGTRRPHNEQFF
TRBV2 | CASSEGWYVQYF
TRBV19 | CASSIAGVVDEQFF
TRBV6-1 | CASTAGETTDTQYF
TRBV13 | CASSHLKVTDFEQFF
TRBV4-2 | CASSQDLGAGTDTQYF
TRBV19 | CASQRTSGGGGETQYF
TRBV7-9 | CASSQPDRGDEQYF
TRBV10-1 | CASSDPGTSDEQYF
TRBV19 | CASTPRDRENQPQHF
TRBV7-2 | CASSLGTSGDYNEQFF
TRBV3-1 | CASSIRDRDNEQFF
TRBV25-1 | CASSGGRLTNTEAFF
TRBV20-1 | CSAIRSQAKSTDTQYF
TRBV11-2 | CASSAEYSSYEQYF
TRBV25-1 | CASSNRRQGPRPQHF
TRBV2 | CASSEREANTGELFF
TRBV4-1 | CASSQGWRAGGYTF
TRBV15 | CATSGDGNTEAFF
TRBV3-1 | CASSPLAGTRSYEQYF
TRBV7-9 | CASSLGTSGRFRGELFF
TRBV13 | CASSVGQGASGELFF
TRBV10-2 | CASSESRTSGSFADTQYF
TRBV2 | CASSDDPGTSVDEQFF
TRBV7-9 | CASSLATLAGAKNIQYF
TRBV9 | CASSVETRAETQYF
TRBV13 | CASSHRLGSADTQYF
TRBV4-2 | CASSQEFGAEAFF
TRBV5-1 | CASSSQTGYEQYF